The present entry profiles one T cell receptor beta chain with its context. Its target is not known. The data belong to a study of CD8 T cells in ankylosing spondylitis. General study points: About 8 highly homologous variants made up a TCR beta motif, and this motif appeared characteristic of ankylosing spondylitis blood. Some motif variants had been reported before (in reactive arthritis synovial fluid and blood).

As the method for making TCR beta libraries, quantitative 5'-RACE with molecular barcodes was used. TCRdb analysed the 5' RACE reads with MiXCR anew, one entry per CDR3 protein. The table records roughly 440,000 distinct CDR3 sequences, roughly 17% of them present only once. With V trimmed by 4 bases and J by 6 bases, 9 bases remained unmatched. CDR1 is DFQATT and CDR2 is SNEGSKA in the germline V gene (reference sequence). The CDR3 length is 14 residues. The sample comprised blood, either unsorted or a sorted T cell fraction (not recorded which). The rearrangement uses TRBV20-1 and TRBJ2-1; 7 bases are shared with TRBD2. This TCR derives from a male donor with ankylosing spondylitis. In DNA, the CDR3 is TGCAGTGCTACCGGACACCCGGGGGGCAATGAGCAGTTCTTC. Amino acid sequence: CSATGHPGGNEQFF.